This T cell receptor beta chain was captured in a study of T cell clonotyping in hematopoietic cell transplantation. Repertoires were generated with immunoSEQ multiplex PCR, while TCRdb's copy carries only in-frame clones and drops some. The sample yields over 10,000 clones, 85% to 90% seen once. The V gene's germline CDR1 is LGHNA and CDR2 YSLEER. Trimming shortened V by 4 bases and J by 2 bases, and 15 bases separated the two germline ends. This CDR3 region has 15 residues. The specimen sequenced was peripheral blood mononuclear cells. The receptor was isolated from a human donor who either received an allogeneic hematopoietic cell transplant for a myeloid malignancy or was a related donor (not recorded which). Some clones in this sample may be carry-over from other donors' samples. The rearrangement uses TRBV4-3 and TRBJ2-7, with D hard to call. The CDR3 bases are TGCGCCAGCAGCCCTACAGCTCTCCATACCTACGAGCAGTACTTC. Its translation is CASSPTALHTYEQYF.